Described below is a single T cell receptor beta chain sequence and its context. Antigen: not known. This sample is part of a study of cytomegalovirus exposure and HLA in healthy donors. On the study more broadly: It was reported in a later analysis that the same platform had been used for the 90 to 150 validation repertoires as for the approximately 700 first-cohort repertoires.

Germline lookup yields CDR1 MNHEY and CDR2 SMNVEV (reference sequence). This CDR3 spans 16 amino acids. Trimming removed 5 bases at V and 8 bases at J, with 22 bases between. Assay used: immunoSEQ multiplex PCR; TCRdb lists only in-frame clones, some missing. The table lists over 70,000 clones, roughly 94% of them singletons. Broader study findings: The study flagged about 150 TCR beta chains as cytomegalovirus-associated.

The V call is TRBV27, the J call TRBJ2-1; D perhaps matches TRBD1 (5 bases). The source is a woman aged 18-30 years in good health and CMV-seronegative. Sequenced: PBMCs. This chain's CDR3 is CASSITSDGTRDEQFF. The CDR3 DNA reads TGTGCCAGCAGTATTACTTCGGACGGCACCAGGGATGAGCAGTTCTTC.